The 20 T cell receptor beta chains below come from one sample, sequenced in a study of T cell responses to AZD1222 COVID-19 vaccine. Generated by immunoSEQ multiplex PCR, the TCRdb table keeps only in-frame clones and is missing some. The data hold 150,000 to 200,000 clones, with about 92% observed a single time. The material was peripheral blood, obtained on day 0 of AZD1222 vaccination. The receptors derive from an adult in good health.

This clone showed up just once. This chain links TRBV20-1 with TRBJ2-7, with D uncertain. CDR1 is DFQATT and CDR2 is SNEGSKA in the germline V gene (reference sequence). This CDR3 spans 10 amino acids. Trimming removed 5 bases at V and 4 bases at J, with 6 bases between. CDR3 nucleotide sequence: TGCAGTGCTGACGGTTACGAGCAGTACTTC. Its translation is CSADGYEQYF.

CDR3 sequence reads: CASSSRNGGVMETQYF. As DNA, the CDR3 is TGTGCCAGCAGCTCCAGGAATGGGGGGGTCATGGAGACCCAGTACTTC. V and J are TRBV7-9 and TRBJ2-5, with 7 positions matching TRBD2. CDR1 and CDR2 (germline): SEHNR, FQNEAQ (reference sequence). With V trimmed by 4 bases and J by 5 bases, 13 bases remained unmatched. The CDR3 consists of 16 residues.

J is TRBJ1-3 and V is TRBV7-2, with 9 bases identical to TRBD1. Looked up from germline, CDR1 is SGHTA and CDR2 is FQGNSA. V lost 4 bases, J lost 3 bases, and 4 bases stayed unmatched. The CDR3 loop spans 15 amino acids. CDR3 sequence (DNA): TGTGCCAGCAGCTGGGGACAGGGAGATGGAAACACCATATATTTT. It translates to CASSWGQGDGNTIYF.

This clone was counted only a few times. J is TRBJ2-3 and V is TRBV28, with 10 bases lining up with TRBD2. After removal of 6 bases from V and 5 bases from J, the junction contained 14 bases not matched to a gene. Germline CDR1 reads MDHEN; CDR2 reads SYDVKM. The CDR3 has 17 amino acids. CDR3 region: CASSRRSGRAGEDTQYF. CDR3 bases: TGTGCCAGCAGCCGGAGGAGCGGGAGGGCTGGGGAAGATACGCAGTATTTT.

The V call is TRBV29-1, the J call TRBJ2-2; D could derive from TRBD1 or TRBD2 (6 bases each). Germline-derived CDR1 and CDR2 are SQVTM and ANQGSEA. V lost 4 bases and J 3 bases, leaving 12 bases between the germline ends. The CDR3 has 14 residues. The CDR3 protein is CSVGTGAYTGELFF. The CDR3 DNA is TGCAGCGTTGGTACGGGGGCGTACACCGGGGAGCTGTTTTTT.

On this clone: Other nucleotide sequences in the sample specify the same CDR3. The rearrangement joins TRBV6-2 or TRBV6-3 to TRBJ1-1; D is unresolved. Germline V gene data show CDR1 as MNHEY and CDR2 as SVGEGT. V gave up 5 bases and J gave up 0 bases, with 4 bases separating them. This CDR3 has 12 residues. The CDR3 nucleotides read TGTGCCAGCAGTCTCCTGAACACTGAAGCTTTCTTT. It translates to CASSLLNTEAFF.

J is TRBJ2-7 and V is TRBV19; 8 positions agree with TRBD2. The V gene's germline CDR1 is LNHDA and CDR2 SQIVND (reference sequence). The trim removed 2 bases at V and 3 bases at J, leaving 6 bases unmatched. The CDR3 loop spans 15 amino acids. The CDR3 sequence is CASSISAAGDYEQYF. For the CDR3, the DNA is TGTGCCAGTAGTATATCGGCAGCGGGGGACTACGAGCAGTACTTC. Filled out from reference TRBV19 and TRBJ2-7, the complete variable domain reads DGGITQSPKYLFRKEGQNVTLSCEQNLNHDAMYWYRQDPGQGLRLIYYSQIVNDFQKGDIAEGYSVSREKKESFPLTVTSAQKNPTAFYLCASSISAAGDYEQYFGPGTRLTVT.

This clone was seen only once. The V call is TRBV28, the J call TRBJ1-4; 7 bases are shared with TRBD1. J was trimmed by 8 bases and V by 3 bases; bases with no gene match: 9. The germline gives CDR1 MDHEN, CDR2 SYDVKM. There are 15 residues in the CDR3. The CDR3 DNA is TGTGCCAGCAGTTTTTCAACAGGGGCGGGGGAAAAACTGTTTTTT. Its protein product is CASSFSTGAGEKLFF.

This sequence joins TRBV6-8 and TRBJ1-2; 8 nucleotides agree with TRBD1. This CDR3 has 15 residues. Germline V CDR1 and CDR2: MNHGY, SAAAGT. V shed 2 bases and J 5 bases; nucleotides not matched to a gene: 7. CDR3 in amino acids: CASSYVSQGGYGYTF. In DNA, the CDR3 is TGTGCCAGCAGTTACGTCTCACAGGGGGGATATGGCTACACCTTC.

The chain links TRBV2 to TRBJ1-6; no reliable D call. CDR1 is SNHLY and CDR2 is FYNNEI in the germline V gene. The length of the CDR3 is 15 residues. Trimming shortened V by 1 base and J by 1 base, and 5 bases separated the two germline ends. CDR3 amino acids: CASSEGISYNSPLHF. CDR3 DNA: TGTGCCAGCAGTGAAGGGATTTCCTATAATTCACCCCTCCACTTT. Combining the CDR3 with reference TRBV2 and TRBJ1-6 gives the whole variable domain EPEVTQTPSHQVTQMGQEVILRCVPISNHLYFYWYRQILGQKVEFLVSFYNNEISEKSEIFDDQFSVERPDGSNFTLKIRSTKLEDSAMYFCASSEGISYNSPLHFGNGTRLTVT.

The CDR3, as DNA: TGTGCCAGCAGCCAGAACCGGGACAGCATTCAGTACTTC. Translation gives CASSQNRDSIQYF. The rearrangement links TRBV3-1 (or the pseudogene TRBV3-2) to TRBJ2-4, with 7 bases fitting TRBD1. The CDR3 totals 13 residues. V trimming: 3 bases; J trimming: 9 bases; junction bases outside the gene matches: 5. From germline, CDR1 is LGHDT and CDR2 YNNKEL (reference sequence).

This clone was recorded once. The chain has TRBV20-1 and TRBJ1-5, with a possible D match to TRBD1 (5 bases). The V gene lost 3 bases and the J gene lost 4 bases, with 19 bases spanning the gap. The CDR3 has 16 amino acids. Germline V gives CDR1 DFQATT, CDR2 SNEGSKA (reference sequence). The CDR3 region is CSASNSARGENQPQHF. Here the CDR3 DNA reads TGCAGTGCTAGTAATTCAGCACGGGGCGAAAATCAGCCCCAGCATTTT.

This chain connects TRBV5-6 to TRBJ1-1; TRBD1 aligns across 7 bases. Germline lookup yields CDR1 SGHDT and CDR2 YYEEEE. The CDR3 totals 15 residues. The V gene end was trimmed by 2 bases and the J gene end by 0 bases; junction bases not matched to a gene: 4. This chain's CDR3 is CASSFLQGMNTEAFF. The CDR3 region has the DNA TGTGCCAGCAGCTTCCTACAGGGGATGAACACTGAAGCTTTCTTT.

V is TRBV19 and J is TRBJ2-2, with a tentative D call TRBD2 (5 bases). V was trimmed by 2 bases and J by 1 base, leaving 8 bases between them. The CDR3 extends over 15 amino acids. CDR1 LNHDA and CDR2 SQIVND come from the germline V gene (reference sequence). Written as DNA, the CDR3 is TGTGCCAGTAGTATATTTGGACTGAACACCGGGGAGCTGTTTTTT. Its translation: CASSIFGLNTGELFF. Looking up the rest from reference TRBV19 and TRBJ2-2 gives the full variable domain: DGGITQSPKYLFRKEGQNVTLSCEQNLNHDAMYWYRQDPGQGLRLIYYSQIVNDFQKGDIAEGYSVSREKKESFPLTVTSAQKNPTAFYLCASSIFGLNTGELFFGEGSRLTVL.

The genes are TRBV29-1 and TRBJ2-5; 11 nucleotides line up with TRBD1. The CDR3 totals 13 residues. CDR1 is SQVTM, CDR2 ANQGSEA, per germline. J was trimmed by 5 bases and V by 7 bases; bases with no gene match: 6. The CDR3 loop reads CSAWDRGVETQYF. CDR3 bases: TGCAGCGCCTGGGACAGGGGGGTGGAGACCCAGTACTTC.

This chain connects TRBV4-2 to TRBJ2-3; 7 bases are a match to TRBD2. Trimming removed 3 bases from V and 3 bases from J; junction bases left unmatched: 12. CDR3 length equals 17 residues. Germline lookup yields CDR1 LGHNA and CDR2 YNFKEQ. This CDR3 reads CASSQSIIGEGTDTQYF. CDR3 in DNA: TGTGCCAGCAGCCAGTCGATTATAGGGGAGGGAACAGATACGCAGTATTTT.

This chain uses TRBV3-1 (or the pseudogene TRBV3-2) with TRBJ2-3; 8 bases map to TRBD2. After removal of 1 base from V and 5 bases from J, the junction contained 5 bases not matched to a gene. The germline V gene has CDR1 LGHDT and CDR2 YNNKEL (reference sequence). The CDR3 is 15 amino acids. CDR3 coding DNA: TGTGCCAGCAGCCAAGTCCGCGGGGGGTTAGATACGCAGTATTTT. It specifies CASSQVRGGLDTQYF.

This chain uses TRBV29-1 with TRBJ2-7; tentative D call: TRBD1 (8 bases). The CDR3 is made up of 12 amino acids. Trimming stripped 6 bases from V and 5 bases from J, with 14 bases between. The germline gives CDR1 SQVTM, CDR2 ANQGSEA. The CDR3: CSVGQGGDEQYF. The CDR3 nucleotides read TGCAGCGTCGGACAGGGAGGGGACGAGCAGTACTTC.

The chain recombines TRBV4-2 with TRBJ2-1; 7 bases line up with TRBD2. V trimming: 1 base; J trimming: 0 bases; junction bases outside the gene matches: 3. This CDR3 is built from 16 residues. Germline CDR1 is LGHNA and CDR2 is YNFKEQ. The CDR3 bases are TGTGCCAGCAGCCAAGGAGCGGGGACCTCCTACAATGAGCAGTTCTTC. Translating gives CASSQGAGTSYNEQFF.

The rearrangement joins TRBV11-3 to TRBJ2-3; the D is unclear. The germline CDR1 and CDR2 sequences are SGHNT and YENEEA. Trimming took off 5 bases at V and 4 bases at J, with 7 bases between the two ends. The length of the CDR3 is 12 residues. This CDR3 is CASSPEPDTQYF. CDR3 nucleotides: TGTGCCAGCAGCCCAGAACCAGATACGCAGTATTTT.